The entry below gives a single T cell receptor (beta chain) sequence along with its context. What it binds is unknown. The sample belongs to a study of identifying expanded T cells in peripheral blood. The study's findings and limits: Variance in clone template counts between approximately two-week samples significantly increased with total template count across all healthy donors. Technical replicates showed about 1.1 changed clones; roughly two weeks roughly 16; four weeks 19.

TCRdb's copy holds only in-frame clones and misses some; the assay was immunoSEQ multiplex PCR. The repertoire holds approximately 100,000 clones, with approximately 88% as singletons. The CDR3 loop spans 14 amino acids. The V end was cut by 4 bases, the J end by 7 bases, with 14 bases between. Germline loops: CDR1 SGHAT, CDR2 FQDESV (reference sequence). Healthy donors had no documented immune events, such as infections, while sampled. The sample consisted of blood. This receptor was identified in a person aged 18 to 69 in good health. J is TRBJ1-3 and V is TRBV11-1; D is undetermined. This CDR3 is CASSSQTQGNTIYF. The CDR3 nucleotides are TGTGCCAGCAGCTCACAGACCCAAGGGAACACCATATATTTT.